This TCR beta chain was identified in a study of T cells in Graves' hyperthyroidism and ophthalmopathy. The TCR beta CDR3 regions underwent amplification using RNA transcripts as the source. The HTBI primer set was used in a first-round RT-PCR of the TCR CDR3. TCRdb recomputed calls from the multiplex PCR reads with MiXCR, one row per CDR3 protein. The sample lists roughly 700,000 distinct CDR3 sequences; roughly 15% were seen once. Criteria for exclusion of patients were uncontrolled infection, other autoimmune disease, pregnancy or lactation. Clinical symptoms, serum thyroxine and TRAb, thyroid ultrasound and orbital computed tomography were used for the diagnoses. Out of approximately 9.9 ml of fresh peripheral blood came the PBMCs. V was clipped by 4 bases and J by 0 bases; unmatched bases: 8. CDR3 length: 17 residues. Germline V gene lookup returns CDR1 SNHLY and CDR2 FYNNEI. This clonotype was detected many times.

The sequence derives from a woman aged 18-35 years with Graves' hyperthyroidism. The rearrangement joins TRBV2 to TRBJ2-7, with TRBD1 matching over 11 bases. The sequencing sample was made of blood. CDR3 coding DNA: TGTGCCAGCAGTGTGGACAGGGGGCGCTTAAGCTCCTACGAGCAGTACTTC. Translating it yields CASSVDRGRLSSYEQYF.